One and the same sample provided the 4 T cell receptor beta chains below, sequenced in a study of blood T cell repertoires in COVID-19. Sequencing was performed with immunoSEQ multiplex PCR; in TCRdb, only in-frame clones are kept and a portion is missing. The table has hundreds of thousands of clones, 80% to 90% seen once. The specimen sequenced was peripheral blood. These receptors all come from a man aged 18 to 35 with COVID-19, enrolled during active disease.

V and J are TRBV19 and TRBJ2-3, with TRBD2 matching over 9 bases. The V and J ends lost 8 bases and 5 bases, in that order; junction bases with no gene match: 11. The CDR3 has 15 amino acids. Germline V CDR1 and CDR2: LNHDA, SQIVND (reference sequence). The CDR3 bases are TGTGCCAGTGGGTTACTAGCGGGTCCGGGAGATACGCAGTATTTT. Translated, it gives CASGLLAGPGDTQYF.

V usage is TRBV7-6 and J usage is TRBJ2-2; 11 positions match TRBD1. The CDR3 spans 16 residues. Germline CDR1 and CDR2: SGHVS and FNYEAQ. Losses at the gene ends were 4 bases for V and 2 bases for J; bases not matched to a gene: 3. The CDR3 here is CASSSGTGGNTGELFF. DNA for the CDR3: TGTGCCAGCAGCTCCGGGACAGGGGGTAACACCGGGGAGCTGTTTTTT.

The J gene is TRBJ1-2, the V gene TRBV9; D not resolved. The V end was cut by 4 bases, the J end by 8 bases, with 12 bases between. The CDR3 is 12 residues long. Germline CDR1 and CDR2: SGDLS and YYNGEE. The CDR3 DNA sequence: TGTGCCAGCAGCTCCCTCGGGAGCGGCTACACCTTC. It yields the protein CASSSLGSGYTF.

V usage is TRBV3-1 (or the pseudogene TRBV3-2) and J usage is TRBJ1-2, with D maybe TRBD1 (5 bases). CDR1 and CDR2 from the germline V gene are LGHDT and YNNKEL (reference sequence). With 0 bases removed from V and 8 bases from J, the gap between germline ends came to 19 bases. The CDR3 extends over 16 amino acids. CDR3 amino acids: CASSQDVSRALWGYTF. In DNA form, the CDR3 reads TGTGCCAGCAGCCAAGATGTGAGCAGGGCCTTATGGGGCTACACCTTC.